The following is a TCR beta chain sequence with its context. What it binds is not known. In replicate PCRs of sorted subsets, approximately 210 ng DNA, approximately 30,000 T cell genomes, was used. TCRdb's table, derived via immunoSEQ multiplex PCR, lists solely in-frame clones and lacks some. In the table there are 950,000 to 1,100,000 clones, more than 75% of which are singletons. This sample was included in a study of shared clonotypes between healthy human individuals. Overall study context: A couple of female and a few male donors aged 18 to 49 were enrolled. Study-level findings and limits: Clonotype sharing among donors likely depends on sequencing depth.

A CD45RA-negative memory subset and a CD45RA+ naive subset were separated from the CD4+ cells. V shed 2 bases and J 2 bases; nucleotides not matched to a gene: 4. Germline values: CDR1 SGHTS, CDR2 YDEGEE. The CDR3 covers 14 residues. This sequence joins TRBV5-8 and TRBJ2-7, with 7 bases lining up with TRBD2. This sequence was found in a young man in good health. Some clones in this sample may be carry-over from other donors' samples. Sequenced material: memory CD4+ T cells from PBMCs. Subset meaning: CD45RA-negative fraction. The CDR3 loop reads CASSFQRGAYEQYF. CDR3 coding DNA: TGTGCCAGCAGCTTCCAGCGGGGAGCCTACGAGCAGTACTTC.